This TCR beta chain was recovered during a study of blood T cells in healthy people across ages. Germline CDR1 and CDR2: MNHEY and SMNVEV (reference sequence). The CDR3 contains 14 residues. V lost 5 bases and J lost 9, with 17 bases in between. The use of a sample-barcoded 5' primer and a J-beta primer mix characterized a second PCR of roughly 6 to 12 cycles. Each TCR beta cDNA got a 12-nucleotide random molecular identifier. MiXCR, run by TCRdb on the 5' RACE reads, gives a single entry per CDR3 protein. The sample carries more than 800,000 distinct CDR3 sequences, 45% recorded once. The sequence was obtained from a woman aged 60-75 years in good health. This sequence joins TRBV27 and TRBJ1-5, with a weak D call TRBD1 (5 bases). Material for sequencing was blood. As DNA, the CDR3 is TGTGCCAGCAGTCCTGGACGGGGCCGGGTGCCCCAGCATTTT. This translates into CASSPGRGRVPQHF.